This entry lists 32 T cell receptor beta chains sequenced from one sample in a study of type 1 regulatory T cells. TCRdb fed the reads into MiXCR, producing one record per CDR3 protein. The top ten hold 7.6% of the sample, which has over 55,000 distinct CDR3 sequences, around 68% seen once. These receptors have no known antigen. Sequenced sample: cultured T cells, either the whole culture or a sorted T cell fraction (not recorded which). Subset in this sample: Tr1-enriched cell product generated in vitro against host alloantigens. These receptors all come from a human donor in good health.

This rearrangement joins TRBV12-3 or TRBV12-4 to TRBJ2-2; no definite D call. The CDR3 length is 13 residues. Trimming took 5 bases from V and 7 from J, leaving 11 bases between them. This chain's CDR3 is CASSPSFVGELFF. CDR3 nucleotides: TGTGCCAGCAGTCCCAGTTTTGTCGGGGAGCTGTTTTTT.

The chain couples TRBV6-1 to TRBJ1-5, with D possibly being TRBD1 (6 bases). Trimming cost V 2 bases and J 5 bases, with 10 bases left between them. There are 14 residues in the CDR3. CDR1 is MNHNS, CDR2 SASEGT, per germline. Here the CDR3 reads CASSEQDSYQPQHF. CDR3 coding DNA: TGTGCCAGCAGTGAACAGGACAGTTATCAGCCCCAGCATTTT.

CDR3 sequence reads: CSAMGQKRELGSYNSPLHF. DNA for the CDR3: TGCAGTGCCATGGGACAGAAACGGGAATTGGGCTCCTATAATTCACCCCTCCACTTT. This chain connects TRBV20-1 to TRBJ1-6, with 7 bases aligning to TRBD1. Germline CDR1 reads DFQATT; CDR2 reads SNEGSKA (reference sequence). CDR3 length: 19 amino acids. With 6 bases clipped from V and 0 bases from J, the junction kept 17 bases outside the gene matches.

This chain connects TRBV4-3 to TRBJ2-1; D is unclear. CDR1 and CDR2 (germline): LGHNA, YSLEER. This CDR3 is built from 14 residues. V gave up 0 bases and J gave up 9 bases, with 12 bases separating them. CDR3 amino acids: CASSQDWLGREQFF. In DNA, the CDR3 is TGCGCCAGCAGCCAAGATTGGTTAGGGCGTGAGCAGTTCTTC.

This clonotype was recorded a few times. The CDR3 DNA sequence: TGTGCCAGCAGCTACGGACTAGCGGGACTCCAAGAGACCCAGTACTTC. Translating it yields CASSYGLAGLQETQYF. This rearrangement joins TRBV7-2 to TRBJ2-5, with 12 positions matching TRBD2. The CDR3 length is 16 residues. Germline V lookup: CDR1 SGHTA, CDR2 FQGNSA. Unmatched junction bases numbered 4, after V lost 4 bases and J lost 1 base.

The rearrangement joins TRBV18 to TRBJ2-5; 10 bases are shared with TRBD2. There are 15 residues in the CDR3. The germline V gene has CDR1 KGHSH and CDR2 LQKENI. The trim removed 4 bases at V and 4 bases at J, leaving 6 bases unmatched. The CDR3 loop reads CASSLSGLARETQYF. DNA of the CDR3: TGTGCCAGCTCACTCTCGGGACTAGCGAGAGAGACCCAGTACTTC.

The CDR3, as DNA: TGCAGTGCAAGACCCGACAGAAACTATGGCTACACCTTC. The encoded protein is CSARPDRNYGYTF. The V gene is TRBV20-1, the J gene TRBJ1-2; D may be TRBD1 (5 bases). The ends were cut back, 6 bases at V and 2 bases at J, with 13 bases in the middle. The CDR3 is 13 residues long. Germline V lookup: CDR1 DFQATT, CDR2 SNEGSKA (reference sequence).

This clonotype was detected only once. The chain combines TRBV5-1 with TRBJ2-1; 7 nucleotides line up with TRBD1. The germline V gene has CDR1 SGHRS and CDR2 YFSETQ. This CDR3 contains 14 residues. V shed 4 bases and J 5 bases; nucleotides not matched to a gene: 6. The CDR3 sequence: CASSIGTVNNEQFF. CDR3 DNA: TGCGCCAGCAGCATAGGGACAGTTAACAATGAGCAGTTCTTC.

V usage is TRBV7-2 and J usage is TRBJ2-1; 7 nucleotides match TRBD2. V shed 6 bases, J shed 6 bases, and the junction held 11 bases outside the gene matches. There are 15 residues in the CDR3. The germline V gene encodes CDR1 SGHTA and CDR2 FQGNSA. DNA for the CDR3: TGTGCCAGCAGTTCTTCCCCGGGAGGACCCAATGAGCAGTTCTTC. This sequence encodes CASSSSPGGPNEQFF.

In DNA form, the CDR3 reads TGCGCCAGCAGCCCGAGGACAGGGGGAGTGAATGAGCAGTTCTTC. This gives the protein CASSPRTGGVNEQFF. V usage is TRBV5-1 and J usage is TRBJ2-1; 10 positions agree with TRBD1. Unmatched junction bases numbered 8, after V lost 4 bases and J lost 7 bases. This CDR3 has 15 residues. Germline CDR1 reads SGHRS; CDR2 reads YFSETQ.

The chain combines TRBV11-2 with TRBJ2-5, with 10 nucleotides matching TRBD2. Unmatched junction bases numbered 5, after V lost 5 bases and J lost 5 bases. CDR1 is SGHAT, CDR2 FQNNGV, per germline. The CDR3 is made up of 14 amino acids. The CDR3 DNA is TGTGCCAGCAGCCCTAGCGGGAGCTGGGAGACCCAGTACTTC. It specifies CASSPSGSWETQYF.

This clonotype was counted between two and nine times. V is TRBV4-1 and J is TRBJ1-4; tentatively, D is TRBD1 (5 bases). The germline V and J ends were trimmed by 0 bases and 0 bases, with 8 bases remaining between them. CDR3 length: 16 residues. The germline gives CDR1 MGHRA, CDR2 YSYEKL. CDR3 sequence reads: CASSQDGGTTNEKLFF. Written as DNA, the CDR3 is TGCGCCAGCAGCCAAGATGGGGGGACAACTAATGAAAAACTGTTTTTT.

This clonotype has only a few counts. V gene TRBV12-3 or TRBV12-4 combines with J gene TRBJ2-7; the D gene is possibly TRBD1 (6 bases). Trimming pared 6 bases from V and 1 base from J, leaving 13 bases between. The CDR3 is made up of 14 amino acids. The CDR3 sequence is CASRYRGQSYEQYF. The CDR3 DNA reads as TGTGCCAGCAGATATAGAGGACAGTCCTACGAGCAGTACTTC.

This clonotype was detected only once. V and J are TRBV25-1 and TRBJ2-1; perhaps TRBD2 as D (6 bases). Germline lookup yields CDR1 MGHDK and CDR2 SYGVNS. Trimming pared 3 bases from V and 0 bases from J, leaving 9 bases between. The CDR3 runs 15 residues. This chain's CDR3 is CASSEAGSSYNEQFF. In DNA, the CDR3 is TGTGCCAGCAGTGAGGCCGGGAGCTCCTACAATGAGCAGTTCTTC. Variable domain in full (rest from reference TRBV25-1 and TRBJ2-1): EADIYQTPRYLVIGTGKKITLECSQTMGHDKMYWYQQDPGMELHLIHYSYGVNSTEKGDLSSESTVSRIRTEHFPLTLESARPSHTSQYLCASSEAGSSYNEQFFGPGTRLTVL.

This clonotype was found once. This chain connects TRBV4-2 to TRBJ2-7, with 7 bases matching TRBD1. This CDR3 region has 13 residues. CDR1 is LGHNA and CDR2 is YNFKEQ in the germline V gene. J gave up 4 bases and V 6 bases, and 6 bases lay outside the gene matches. In nucleotides, the CDR3 is TGTGCCAGCAGTCTAGACAGGGAATACGAGCAGTACTTC. Translated, it gives CASSLDREYEQYF.

With regard to this clonotype: The conserved phenylalanine or tryptophan normally closing the CDR3 is absent here, so this likely arose from a read error. CDR3 sequence (DNA): TGTGCCAGCAGCTTCATAGAACGAGAGACCCAGTACTCC. This gives the protein CASSFIERETQYS. V and J are TRBV11-2 and TRBJ2-5; no firm D call. The germline V and J ends were trimmed by 3 bases and 4 bases, with 9 bases remaining between them. This CDR3 comprises 13 residues. Germline V gene data show CDR1 as SGHAT and CDR2 as FQNNGV.

This clonotype was counted only a few times. The rearrangement uses TRBV5-4 and TRBJ2-1, with TRBD2 as a possible D gene (6 bases). Germline V lookup: CDR1 SGHNT, CDR2 YYREEE (reference sequence). CDR3 size: 16 residues. V was trimmed by 0 bases and J by 3 bases, leaving 13 bases between them. Here the CDR3 reads CASSLEGRGDYNEQFF. CDR3 DNA: TGTGCCAGCAGCTTGGAGGGGCGGGGAGACTACAATGAGCAGTTCTTC.

V gene TRBV12-3 or TRBV12-4 combines with J gene TRBJ2-1, with 9 bases identical to TRBD2. This CDR3 is 15 amino acids long. Losses at the gene ends were 7 bases for V and 0 bases for J; bases not matched to a gene: 4. CDR3 in amino acids: CASTATSGSYNEQFF. In DNA form, the CDR3 reads TGTGCCAGCACCGCGACTAGCGGCTCCTACAATGAGCAGTTCTTC.

J is TRBJ2-3 and V is TRBV7-2; 13 bases fit TRBD2. V lost 4 bases to trimming and J lost 4 bases; unmatched junction nucleotides: 11. The CDR3 length is 18 residues. Germline-derived CDR1 and CDR2 are SGHTA and FQGNSA. As DNA, the CDR3 is TGTGCCAGCAGCTCACCCGGACTAGCGGGAGTCCGGGCAGATACGCAGTATTTT. Its protein product is CASSSPGLAGVRADTQYF.

The sample holds one count of this clonotype. The chain is built from TRBV5-4 and TRBJ2-1; unclear D gene. The CDR3 spans 13 residues. With 9 bases removed from V and 4 bases from J, the gap between germline ends came to 14 bases. CDR1 is SGHNT and CDR2 is YYREEE in the germline V gene (reference sequence). CDR3 sequence (DNA): TGTGCCACCGGCGACCGTTCTTACAATGAGCAGTTCTTC. Its protein product is CATGDRSYNEQFF.

This chain joins TRBV7-2 and TRBJ1-5; D unresolved. Between the trimmed V and J ends, which lost 3 bases and 2 bases, there was a span of 2 bases. The CDR3 length is 12 residues. Germline CDR1 is SGHTA and CDR2 is FQGNSA. The CDR3 reads CASSFGNQPQHF. In DNA, the CDR3 is TGTGCCAGCAGCTTCGGCAATCAGCCCCAGCATTTT. The full variable domain, its missing parts supplied by reference TRBV7-2 and TRBJ1-5, is GAGVSQSPSNKVTEKGKDVELRCDPISGHTALYWYRQSLGQGLEFLIYFQGNSAPDKSGLPSDRFSAERTGGSVSTLTIQRTQQEDSAVYLCASSFGNQPQHFGDGTRLSIL.

The chain joins TRBV27 to TRBJ2-3; 7 positions agree with TRBD2. V trimming: 5 bases; J trimming: 2 bases; junction bases outside the gene matches: 4. CDR1 MNHEY and CDR2 SMNVEV come from the germline V gene (reference sequence). There are 14 residues in the CDR3. DNA for the CDR3: TGTGCCAGCAGTGGGGACTATCCCACAGATACGCAGTATTTT. Translation: CASSGDYPTDTQYF.

This chain uses TRBV5-1 with TRBJ2-3, with unresolved D. The CDR3 consists of 15 residues. CDR1 SGHRS and CDR2 YFSETQ come from the germline V gene. Trimming pared 0 bases from V and 6 bases from J, leaving 14 bases between. The CDR3 here is CASSLGAGVSDTQYF. CDR3 DNA: TGCGCCAGCAGCTTGGGGGCAGGCGTTTCGGATACGCAGTATTTT.

The chain carries TRBV10-2 and TRBJ2-7; TRBD2 is a possible D gene (5 bases). The CDR3 length is 13 residues. The V end lost 6 bases, the J end lost 6 bases, and 15 bases lay between the germline ends. Germline CDR1 is WSHSY and CDR2 is SAAADI. CDR3 residues: CASRDGLGSEQYF. For the CDR3, the DNA is TGCGCCAGCAGGGACGGGCTAGGGAGCGAGCAGTACTTC.

The chain links TRBV20-1 to TRBJ2-3; 8 positions match TRBD2. Unmatched junction bases numbered 6, after V lost 3 bases and J lost 1 base. CDR3 length equals 15 residues. CDR1 is DFQATT and CDR2 is SNEGSKA in the germline V gene (reference sequence). CDR3 in DNA: TGCAGTGCTAGCCAGCGGGAGAAGGGCACAGATACGCAGTATTTT. This gives the protein CSASQREKGTDTQYF.

The chain recombines TRBV28 with TRBJ2-3, with no clear D. This CDR3 has 14 residues. In germline, CDR1 is MDHEN, CDR2 SYDVKM. This CDR3 reads CGACGGSSTDTQYF. For the CDR3, the DNA is TGTGGGGCTTGTGGTGGGTCTAGCACAGATACGCAGTATTTT.

This clonotype turned up a few times. J is TRBJ2-7 and V is TRBV6-5; D remains unclear. In germline, CDR1 is MNHEY, CDR2 SVGAGI. Deletions cut 0 bases from V and 0 bases from J, with 9 bases between. The CDR3 runs to 15 residues. The CDR3 sequence is CASSYSRANSYEQYF. The DNA of the CDR3 is TGTGCCAGCAGTTACTCGAGAGCGAACTCCTACGAGCAGTACTTC.

This clonotype appeared many times. For the CDR3, the DNA is TGCAGCGTTTTTTCAGGACTGAACACTGAAGCTTTCTTT. Translated, it gives CSVFSGLNTEAFF. The chain couples TRBV29-1 to TRBJ1-1; D gene unclear. Germline V lookup: CDR1 SQVTM, CDR2 ANQGSEA. Trimming took off 5 bases at V and 0 bases at J, with 10 bases between the two ends. The CDR3 extends over 13 amino acids.

The table lists this clonotype with a few counts. The chain employs TRBV2 and TRBJ2-1; 9 bases fit TRBD2. Germline values: CDR1 SNHLY, CDR2 FYNNEI. The CDR3 totals 15 residues. The J segment lost 4 bases and the V segment lost 6 bases, leaving 7 bases of the junction unmatched. The CDR3 region has the DNA TGTGCCAGCAGGGTAGCGGGAGAGTTTTACAATGAGCAGTTCTTC. This encodes CASRVAGEFYNEQFF.

This clonotype was observed a handful of times. This rearrangement joins TRBV7-2 to TRBJ1-1; 7 nucleotides agree with TRBD1. Germline-derived CDR1 and CDR2 are SGHTA and FQGNSA. V was pared by 1 base and J by 6 bases, with 2 bases of the junction left unmatched. The CDR3 has 13 amino acids. In DNA, the CDR3 is TGTGCCAGCAGCTTAGGACAGGGCGCTGAAGCTTTCTTT. It encodes CASSLGQGAEAFF.

The chain combines TRBV28 with TRBJ1-1; no firm D call. CDR1 is MDHEN and CDR2 is SYDVKM in the germline V gene. CDR3 length: 14 amino acids. V was shortened by 3 bases and J by 4 bases, with 12 bases between the two germline ends. The chain's CDR3 is CASSFGVLVTEAFF. CDR3 bases: TGTGCCAGCAGTTTTGGGGTGCTGGTCACTGAAGCTTTCTTT.

The chain links TRBV2 to TRBJ2-2; D unclear. The V gene's germline CDR1 is SNHLY and CDR2 FYNNEI. This CDR3 is 14 amino acids long. V was pared by 1 base and J by 7 bases, with 10 bases between. CDR3 DNA sequence: TGTGCCAGCAGTGAAGTCCCGTCCAGCGGGGAGCTGTTTTTT. It is translated as CASSEVPSSGELFF.